This note documents a single T cell receptor (beta chain) sequence. These data come from a study of blood T cell repertoires in COVID-19. The trim removed 8 bases at V and 0 bases at J, leaving 3 bases unmatched. The germline V gene encodes CDR1 MNHEY and CDR2 SVGAGI. This CDR3 contains 13 residues. Profiled with immunoSEQ multiplex PCR; TCRdb holds only in-frame clones, not every one. There are a few hundred thousand clones in the sample; 88% occur only once, and 1.2% to 1.5% lies in the top ten. This receptor was obtained from a woman aged 18-35 years who had been exposed to COVID-19. Sequenced: PBMCs or T cells enriched from blood (not recorded which). The rearrangement links TRBV6-5 to TRBJ1-1; 7 bases fit TRBD1. DNA for the CDR3: TGTGCCAGCCGGGACAGCATGAACACTGAAGCTTTCTTT. Translating it yields CASRDSMNTEAFF.